The entry below describes one T cell receptor (beta chain). The trim removed 7 bases at V and 9 bases at J, leaving 8 bases unmatched. Germline V gene lookup returns CDR1 MGHDK and CDR2 SYGVNS. The CDR3 contains 13 residues. This entry belongs to a study of cytomegalovirus exposure and HLA in healthy donors. The PCR employed 60 Vbeta primers together with 13 Jbeta primers. Original data processing: Unique TCR beta chains numbered approximately 76 million in a later analysis, with around 10 million shared. Produced via immunoSEQ multiplex PCR; TCRdb's table is partial and in-frame only. The V and J calls and clone size come from that table; D and trimming were worked out from the DNA. The repertoire holds about 160,000 clones, with less than 80% as singletons.

The sample comprised PBMCs. The chain combines TRBV25-1 with TRBJ2-1, with 8 bases matching TRBD1. This receptor was obtained from a man aged 40-50 years in good health and CMV-seronegative. CDR3 coding DNA: TGTGCCAGCAACCCCTCAGGGGGCGCTGAGCAGTTCTTC. It translates to CASNPSGGAEQFF.